These T cell receptor beta chains were read from a single sample in a study of PD-1 blockade in mismatch repair-deficient tumors. Measured with immunoSEQ multiplex PCR; TCRdb has only the in-frame clones, and not every one. The sample includes under 95,000 clones, 80% to 90% of them seen just once. Sequencing used peripheral blood, obtained 44 weeks after starting pembrolizumab. Source of these receptors: an adult with mismatch repair-deficient cancer. Each CDR3 is given with its conserved first and last residue. A D gene is named only where the DNA matches it firmly. Clone size is stated in some rows and not others, as once, few, many or a class when expanded.

cdr3_nt cdr3_aa d_call j_call cdr3_length v_call clone_size
TGTGCCAGCAGCTCCGACAGGGGTTCCTACAATGAGCAGTTCTTC CASSSDRGSYNEQFF TRBD1 TRBJ2-1 15 TRBV7-2 once
TGTGCCAGCAGCTTCGGGCAGGGAGGAGGGGAGCAGTACTTC CASSFGQGGGEQYF . TRBJ2-7 14 TRBV13 .
TGTGCCTGGAGTCATTGGGACAGGGTGGGGGCTCAGCCCCAGCATTTT CAWSHWDRVGAQPQHF TRBD1 TRBJ1-5 16 TRBV30 .
TGCGCCAGCAGCTTAGGACAGGGGGTGCAAACCCAGTACTTC CASSLGQGVQTQYF TRBD1 TRBJ2-5 14 TRBV5-1 .
TGTGCCAGCAGCCCGACAGGGGCCCGGTACACAGATACGCAGTATTTT CASSPTGARYTDTQYF TRBD1 TRBJ2-3 16 TRBV11-2 .
TGTGCCAGCAGCTCACTTTCGTCTAGAGGAAATGAAAAACTGTTTTTT CASSSLSSRGNEKLFF . TRBJ1-4 16 TRBV4-2 .
TGTGCCCTGGTGGTGGGTGGTTACAATGAGCAGTTCTTC CALVVGGYNEQFF . TRBJ2-1 13 TRBV7-4 .
TGTGCCAGCAGTTTGTCGGACAGTTACACCATATATTTT CASSLSDSYTIYF . TRBJ1-3 13 TRBV28 few
TGTGCCAGCAGTTACTGGCAGAACCAAGAGACCCAGTACTTC CASSYWQNQETQYF . TRBJ2-5 14 TRBV6-5 .
TGTGCCAGTAGTATAGAACGGGTGGCGGAAGCTTTCTTT CASSIERVAEAFF . TRBJ1-1 13 TRBV19 .
TGCGCCAGCAGGATAGCGGAAATCACAGATACGCAGTATTTT CASRIAEITDTQYF . TRBJ2-3 14 TRBV5-1 .
TGCGCCAGCAGGGGGGAACAGGGGGCGCGTGGCTACACCTTC CASRGEQGARGYTF TRBD1 TRBJ1-2 14 TRBV5-1 .
TGTGCCAGCAGCCAAGAAAGTGGGGGCGGCTACACCTTC CASSQESGGGYTF . TRBJ1-2 13 TRBV4-2 few
TGTGCCAGCAGCTCCGGGGACTCACCCTACGAGCAGTACTTC CASSSGDSPYEQYF . TRBJ2-7 14 TRBV13 .
TGTGCCAGCAGCCCAGACAGGGATGAGCAGTTCTTC CASSPDRDEQFF TRBD1 TRBJ2-1 12 TRBV11-1 .
TGTGCCATCAGTGACCGAAGGACTAGCGGTGGGAATGAGCAGTTCTTC CAISDRRTSGGNEQFF TRBD2 TRBJ2-1 16 TRBV10-3 .
TGTGCCAGCAGTCATTCAAGATCGGGACAGGGTATCTACGAGCAGTACTTC CASSHSRSGQGIYEQYF TRBD1 TRBJ2-7 17 TRBV2 few
TGCAGCGTTGAGCGAGGATCCGACAGGGCGGCTGGCTACACCTTC CSVERGSDRAAGYTF TRBD1 TRBJ1-2 15 TRBV29-1 .
TGTGCCACCAGCACTACAGGGGGGACTTTCCAGAGCTCCTACAATGAGCAGTTCTTC CATSTTGGTFQSSYNEQFF TRBD1 TRBJ2-1 19 TRBV15 .
TGTGCCAGTAGAACGACAGGGACCAACTATGGCTACACCTTC CASRTTGTNYGYTF TRBD1 TRBJ1-2 14 TRBV19 .
TGCGCCAGCAGCCAGCACGGAGTAAATGAAAAACTGTTTTTT CASSQHGVNEKLFF . TRBJ1-4 14 TRBV5-1 .
TGCGCCAGCAGCCAAGAGTATCTCGGGGACAGGGGGCAGAGGGGCTACACCTTC CASSQEYLGDRGQRGYTF TRBD1 TRBJ1-2 18 TRBV4-1 .
TGTGCCAGCAGTCCGCAACCTACAGGCCCTCCGACCCAGTACTTC CASSPQPTGPPTQYF . TRBJ2-5 15 TRBV28 .
TGTGCCAGCAGCGTAGAGAGGGGGCGGAACACTGAAGCTTTCTTT CASSVERGRNTEAFF TRBD1 TRBJ1-1 15 TRBV9 .
TGTGTCGCGATAGGTCGGGGACTCTACGAGCAGTACTTC CVAIGRGLYEQYF . TRBJ2-7 13 TRBV30 .
TGTGCCAGCAGGGGGACAACTAACTATGGCTACACCTTC CASRGTTNYGYTF . TRBJ1-2 13 TRBV5-4 .
TGTGCCAGCAGCGTAGCTGGGGGCTCCTACAATGAGCAGTTCTTC CASSVAGGSYNEQFF . TRBJ2-1 15 TRBV9 .
TGTGCCAGTAGCCCAAGAACAGGGGAGGACTCTGAAGCTTTCTTT CASSPRTGEDSEAFF TRBD1 TRBJ1-1 15 TRBV19 .
TGTGCCAGCAGTTACACGGGACTAGTCAAGGGCAATGAGCAGTTCTTC CASSYTGLVKGNEQFF TRBD2 TRBJ2-1 16 TRBV5-4 .
TGTGCTAGTGGTTTGGAGCGCGGTACAGCCCGAACCTACGAGCAGTACTTC CASGLERGTARTYEQYF . TRBJ2-7 17 TRBV12-5 .
TGTGCCAGTAGTTCAATTAGCGGGAGGGCCCCCTACGAGCAGTACTTC CASSSISGRAPYEQYF TRBD2 TRBJ2-7 16 TRBV19 few
TGTGCCAGCAGCTTGATACTAGCGACCGGGGAGCTGTTTTTT CASSLILATGELFF TRBD2 TRBJ2-2 14 TRBV5-5 .
TGTGCCAGCAGCCAGGGGGCGCGAGACTATGGCTACACCTTC CASSQGARDYGYTF TRBD1 TRBJ1-2 14 TRBV7-9 few
TGTGCCAGCAGTTCAAGACAGCATAACTATGGCTACACCTTC CASSSRQHNYGYTF . TRBJ1-2 14 TRBV28 few
TGTGCCAGCAGCTTAGCGCGGGGGACTAGCGGGAGCTACAATGAGCAGTTCTTC CASSLARGTSGSYNEQFF TRBD2 TRBJ2-1 18 TRBV11-1 .
TGTGCCAGCAGCCTGATGGAGGGGGGACTCCGCTCCTACGAGCAGTACTTC CASSLMEGGLRSYEQYF . TRBJ2-7 17 TRBV4-2 .
TGCGCCACCGCGGCTTCACCATCAGATACGCAGTATTTT CATAASPSDTQYF . TRBJ2-3 13 TRBV10-1 once
TGTGCCAGTAGTATAAGAGGAGGGAGGGCCGGACCTAATGAGCAGTTCTTC CASSIRGGRAGPNEQFF TRBD2 TRBJ2-1 17 TRBV19 .
TGTGCCAGCTCACCGGGCAGGGGGTCGATCAGCTACAATGAGCAGTTCTTC CASSPGRGSISYNEQFF TRBD1 TRBJ2-1 17 TRBV18 .
TGTGCCAGTAGTAGGACAGGGGCCGATCAGCCCCAGCATTTT CASSRTGADQPQHF TRBD1 TRBJ1-5 14 TRBV19 .
TGCGCCAGCAGTTTGGCGACAGGTGGGAATGAAAAACTGTTTTTT CASSLATGGNEKLFF . TRBJ1-4 15 TRBV23-1 .
TGCGCCAGCAGCCAAGTTGTTGATAGCGGGAGAACTTACAATGAGCAGTTCTTC CASSQVVDSGRTYNEQFF TRBD2 TRBJ2-1 18 TRBV4-1 .
TGTGCCAGCAGGGCGACAGGGGGCGCCGGAGGTGAGCAGTTCTTC CASRATGGAGGEQFF TRBD1 TRBJ2-1 15 TRBV9 .
TGTGCCAGCAGCTTTATAGGACCCAATCAGCCCCAGCATTTT CASSFIGPNQPQHF . TRBJ1-5 14 TRBV7-9 .
TGTGCCAGCAGCTTAGGGGGCGGGAGTGGGGCAGATACGCAGTATTTT CASSLGGGSGADTQYF TRBD2 TRBJ2-3 16 TRBV7-9 .
TGCGCCAGCAGCCCGATTCTATGTACGCACTTC CASSPILCTHF . TRBJ2-7 11 TRBV10-1 .
TGTGCCAGCACCAGGACAGAACCGAACACTGAAGCTTTCTTT CASTRTEPNTEAFF . TRBJ1-1 14 TRBV6-1 .
TGCGCCAGCAGCCGTAGTACAGGTTCCTACGAGCAGTACTTC CASSRSTGSYEQYF . TRBJ2-7 14 TRBV4-1 once
TGTGCCAGCAGCCTGGGACAGTTAAATTCCTACGAGCAGTACTTC CASSLGQLNSYEQYF TRBD1 TRBJ2-7 15 TRBV5-6 once
TGCGCCAGCAGCTTGGAGACTAGCGGGAGAATCTACAATGAGCAGTTCTTC CASSLETSGRIYNEQFF TRBD2 TRBJ2-1 17 TRBV5-1 .
TGTGCCAGTAGGCAGGGATTACGACCGAACACTGAAGCTTTCTTT CASRQGLRPNTEAFF . TRBJ1-1 15 TRBV19 .
TGTGCCAGCAGCTCGGGCAGGAGCACAGATACGCAGTATTTT CASSSGRSTDTQYF . TRBJ2-3 14 TRBV5-4 few
TGTGCCATCAGTGGAAAACTAGCGGGAGACGAGCAGTTCTTC CAISGKLAGDEQFF TRBD2 TRBJ2-1 14 TRBV10-3 .